The 2 T cell receptor beta chains given below trace back to one sample, sequenced in a study of blood T cell repertoires in COVID-19. Clones were sequenced by immunoSEQ multiplex PCR, and TCRdb holds only the in-frame ones, with some missing. The data show some 74,000 clones, with 90% to 95% seen just once and just over 2.5% held by the top ten. The specimen sequenced was peripheral blood. All receptors come from a man aged 45-65 years with COVID-19, enrolled during active disease.

This clone came up once. The CDR3 loop reads CAISESSGGPFLTDTQYF. CDR3 DNA sequence: TGTGCCATCAGTGAGTCGTCAGGCGGGCCCTTCCTCACAGATACGCAGTATTTT. The chain joins TRBV10-3 to TRBJ2-3; the D gene is possibly TRBD2 (5 bases). This CDR3 is 18 amino acids long. Trimming pared 0 bases from V and 2 bases from J, leaving 18 bases between. CDR1 is ENHRY, CDR2 SYGVKD, per germline.

The CDR3 is CASSKDSGRTTGANVLTF. Here the CDR3 DNA reads TGTGCCAGCAGTAAAGACTCAGGGAGGACGACTGGGGCCAACGTCCTGACTTTC. J is TRBJ2-6 and V is TRBV9; possible D gene TRBD2, 6 bases. The CDR3 runs 18 residues. The germline V and J ends were trimmed by 5 bases and 2 bases, with 20 bases remaining between them. Germline V gives CDR1 SGDLS, CDR2 YYNGEE.